Presented here are 17 T cell receptor beta chains from one specimen sequenced in a study of CD8 T cells in Susac syndrome. After extraction with the RNeasy kit, about 0.45 to 1 ug of the RNA was reverse transcribed using random hexamers. Via MiXCR, TCRdb re-called the immunoSEQ multiplex PCR reads, giving one row per CDR3 protein. This table holds 150,000 to 200,000 distinct CDR3 sequences, 91% found once. The material sequenced was CD4+ T cells from PBMCs. The receptor set was obtained from a human donor with Susac syndrome.

The chain combines TRBV20-1 with TRBJ2-1; D unresolved. V was shortened by 1 base and J by 5 bases, with 6 bases between the two germline ends. The germline CDR1 and CDR2 sequences are DFQATT and SNEGSKA (reference sequence). This CDR3 region has 12 residues. CDR3 region: CSARGGNNEQFF. CDR3 in DNA: TGCAGTGCTAGAGGGGGAAACAATGAGCAGTTCTTC.

V and J are TRBV24-1 and TRBJ1-2, with 8 bases that match TRBD1. The CDR3 contains 16 residues. The germline gives CDR1 KGHDR, CDR2 SFDVKD. The V and J ends lost 3 bases and 8 bases, in that order; junction bases with no gene match: 13. CDR3 loop: CATSDTGTGINGGYTF. The CDR3 DNA is TGTGCCACCAGTGATACCGGGACAGGCATAAATGGCGGCTACACCTTC.

On this clonotype itself: One end of the junction fails to match germline, which may point to a read error. This chain connects TRBV11-2 to TRBJ1-3; D might be TRBD1 (5 bases). This CDR3 spans 13 amino acids. Per the germline V gene, CDR1 is SGHAT and CDR2 is FQNNGV. Written as DNA, the CDR3 is TGTGCCAGCGGCTTTGATACTGGGACGGGCATATATTTT. It codes for CASGFDTGTGIYF.

The chain recombines TRBV19 with TRBJ1-5, with a possible D match to TRBD1 (5 bases). CDR1 and CDR2 from the germline V gene are LNHDA and SQIVND (reference sequence). This CDR3 has 17 amino acids. The ends were cut back, 0 bases at V and 3 bases at J, with 15 bases in the middle. CDR3 in DNA: TGTGCCAGTAGTATAGAAAGGGACGGGGGGACCAATCAGCCCCAGCATTTT. Translation gives CASSIERDGGTNQPQHF.

The chain uses TRBV14 and TRBJ2-1; D gene unclear. This CDR3 spans 14 amino acids. Germline loops: CDR1 SGHDN, CDR2 FVKESK. V was cut by 3 bases and J by 0 bases, with 6 bases left in between. CDR3 bases: TGTGCCAGCAGCCAGCAGAGCTCCTACAATGAGCAGTTCTTC. The encoded protein is CASSQQSSYNEQFF. The whole variable domain, remainder taken from reference TRBV14 and TRBJ2-1, is EAGVTQFPSHSVIEKGQTVTLRCDPISGHDNLYWYRRVMGKEIKFLLHFVKESKQDESGMPNNRFLAERTGGTYSTLKVQPAELEDSGVYFCASSQQSSYNEQFFGPGTRLTVL.

The rearrangement joins TRBV29-1 to TRBJ1-2; the D is unclear. V was pared by 4 bases and J by 8 bases, with 17 bases between. In germline, CDR1 is SQVTM, CDR2 ANQGSEA. There are 13 residues in the CDR3. CDR3 nucleotides: TGCAGCGTTGTTCCGGATCTCCTCGGGGGCTACACCTTC. Its translation is CSVVPDLLGGYTF.

The chain uses TRBV5-1 and TRBJ2-2; D call uncertain. Trimming pared 0 bases from V and 7 bases from J, leaving 16 bases between. Germline-derived CDR1 and CDR2 are SGHRS and YFSETQ. The CDR3 length is 16 residues. The DNA for the CDR3 is TGCGCCAGCAGCTTGGCCGGGTCCCCAAGGGACGGGGAGCTGTTTTTT. This gives the protein CASSLAGSPRDGELFF.

This chain connects TRBV28 to TRBJ1-3; TRBD1 aligns across 10 bases. J was trimmed by 0 bases and V by 3 bases; bases with no gene match: 5. The length of the CDR3 is 17 residues. Germline loops: CDR1 MDHEN, CDR2 SYDVKM. CDR3 nucleotides: TGTGCCAGCAGTTTGACGGACAGGGGGACCTCTGGAAACACCATATATTTT. Translation: CASSLTDRGTSGNTIYF.

The V gene is TRBV14, the J gene TRBJ2-1, with a tentative D call TRBD2 (5 bases). CDR1 is SGHDN, CDR2 FVKESK, per germline. The CDR3 is 13 amino acids. V lost 4 bases and J 8 bases, leaving 12 bases between the germline ends. This CDR3 reads CASSPFSAYEQFF. The CDR3 DNA reads as TGTGCCAGCAGCCCTTTTAGCGCATATGAGCAGTTCTTC. The full variable domain, rest sourced from reference TRBV14 and TRBJ2-1, is EAGVTQFPSHSVIEKGQTVTLRCDPISGHDNLYWYRRVMGKEIKFLLHFVKESKQDESGMPNNRFLAERTGGTYSTLKVQPAELEDSGVYFCASSPFSAYEQFFGPGTRLTVL.

The chain combines TRBV9 with TRBJ2-3; 12 nucleotides line up with TRBD2. Germline CDR1 reads SGDLS; CDR2 reads YYNGEE. The CDR3 contains 16 residues. V lost 3 bases and J lost 3; bases outside the gene matches: 5. The CDR3 nucleotides are TGTGCCAGCAGCGAACCGGGACTAGCGGGTACAGATACGCAGTATTTT. This encodes CASSEPGLAGTDTQYF.

This chain uses TRBV9 with TRBJ1-1; tentative D call: TRBD1 (6 bases). The CDR3 runs 15 residues. Trimming cost V 0 bases and J 6 bases, with 15 bases left between them. The germline V gene has CDR1 SGDLS and CDR2 YYNGEE. The CDR3 nucleotides are TGTGCCAGCAGCGTAGGGGGCAGGGGTTTTTCTGAAGCTTTCTTT. Amino acid sequence: CASSVGGRGFSEAFF.

The chain couples TRBV4-1 to TRBJ2-7; D possibly corresponds to TRBD2 (5 bases). Germline-derived CDR1 and CDR2 are MGHRA and YSYEKL. The ends were cut back, 1 base at V and 4 bases at J, with 23 bases in the middle. There are 18 residues in the CDR3. CDR3 sequence: CASSQGIEGPPLQYEQYF. CDR3 DNA: TGCGCCAGCAGCCAAGGGATCGAGGGCCCCCCGCTCCAATACGAGCAGTACTTC.

The table lists this clonotype with a count of one. This chain joins TRBV3-1 and TRBJ2-3; TRBD2 is a possible D gene (7 bases). The CDR3 runs 16 residues. Trimming cost V 1 base and J 0 bases, with 11 bases left between them. Germline CDR1 and CDR2: LGHDT and YNNKEL (reference sequence). The CDR3 sequence: CASSQAAGASTDTQYF. The CDR3 nucleotides read TGTGCCAGCAGCCAAGCGGCGGGGGCTAGCACAGATACGCAGTATTTT.

CDR3 region: CSATGGSYNSPLHF. CDR3 bases: TGCAGTGCTACGGGAGGCTCCTATAATTCACCCCTCCACTTT. This chain links TRBV20-1 with TRBJ1-6, with D hard to call. The CDR3 is 14 amino acids. The germline CDR1 and CDR2 sequences are DFQATT and SNEGSKA (reference sequence). V lost 4 bases and J lost 0, with 7 bases in between.

The rearrangement uses TRBV12-3 or TRBV12-4 and TRBJ1-3, with D unresolved. Trimming cost V 5 bases and J 0 bases, with 8 bases left between them. The CDR3 is 14 amino acids. As DNA, the CDR3 is TGTGCCAGCAGTACAAGTCGCTCTGGAAACACCATATATTTT. It encodes CASSTSRSGNTIYF.

This clonotype showed up just once. V usage is TRBV9 and J usage is TRBJ2-7; 8 nucleotides align to TRBD1. CDR1 and CDR2 (germline): SGDLS, YYNGEE. This CDR3 contains 14 residues. V was clipped by 3 bases and J by 0 bases; unmatched bases: 2. The CDR3 coding sequence is TGTGCCAGCAGCGCGGGACAGGACTCCTACGAGCAGTACTTC. As protein: CASSAGQDSYEQYF.

The table lists this clonotype with a count of one. The chain combines TRBV6-2 or TRBV6-3 with TRBJ1-2; D uncertain. This CDR3 contains 14 residues. Germline V gene sequence: CDR1 MNHEY, CDR2 SVGEGT. Trimming stripped 0 bases from V and 2 bases from J, with 7 bases between. DNA for the CDR3: TGTGCCAGCAGTTACTCTGCTATCAACTATGGCTACACCTTC. It codes for CASSYSAINYGYTF.